This entry is about one T cell receptor beta chain. What it recognizes is unknown. This CDR3 region has 15 residues. Germline CDR1 MDHEN, CDR2 SYDVKM. This sample was taken from a study of human CD8 memory T cell subsets. Study results and caveats: The T cell repertoires of the stem-like memory and precursor exhausted subsets exhibited minimal overlap with one another. Stem-like memory and precursor exhausted T cells, unlike effector memory cells, were similarly highly diverse.

UMI-labeled 5' RACE was used to make TCR beta libraries. TCRdb reanalyzed the 5' RACE reads and collapses them to one entry per CDR3 protein, without DNA. The sample totals around 10,000 distinct CDR3 sequences; its top ten clones hold approximately 16%. Magnetic separation of the negative type served to enrich total CD8+ T cells. The rearrangement uses TRBV28 and TRBJ2-3. Sequencing used CD8+ stem-like memory T cells (TSCM and TCM) sorted from PBMCs. Indicated subset: stem-like memory CD8 T cells (TSTEM), CCR7+ PD-1- TIGIT-. The source of this sequence is a human donor in good health. The CDR3 sequence is CASSFLTASPDTQYF.